The rows below give T cell receptor beta chains drawn from one sample of a study of blood T cell repertoires in COVID-19. Generated by immunoSEQ multiplex PCR, the TCRdb table keeps only in-frame clones and is missing some. The sample contains approximately 230,000 clones, roughly 88% of which appear only once. The sample taken for sequencing was peripheral blood. The source of these receptors is a middle-aged woman who had recovered from COVID-19. Each CDR3 is given with its conserved first and last residue. Each record gives: V gene, D gene, clone size, J gene, CDR3 DNA, CDR3 protein. A D gene is named only where the DNA matches it firmly. The size entry is marked missing in some rows and otherwise reads once, few, many or a size class.

>TRBV6-2/TRBV6-3|-|-|TRBJ2-5
TGTGCCAGCAGTGGGAGGACAACCGAGACCCAGTACTTC
CASSGRTTETQYF
>TRBV6-2/TRBV6-3|-|-|TRBJ2-1
TGTGCCAGCAGTTACTCGTACTCGAACAATGAGCAGTTCTTC
CASSYSYSNNEQFF
>TRBV11-1|TRBD2|-|TRBJ2-3
TGTGCCAGCAGCTGGGGACTAGCGGGGGGTTCAGATACGCAGTATTTT
CASSWGLAGGSDTQYF
>TRBV5-4|TRBD1|once|TRBJ2-5
TGTGCCAGCAGCTTGGGGACAGGGCAAGAGACCCAGTACTTC
CASSLGTGQETQYF
>TRBV7-2|-|-|TRBJ1-4
TGTGCCAGCAACTTAGACTGGACCCGGAGGGAAAAACTGTTTTTT
CASNLDWTRREKLFF
>TRBV12-3/TRBV12-4|-|-|TRBJ1-6
TGTGCCAGCAAGATGCAGGGTGTTTCACCCCTCCACTTT
CASKMQGVSPLHF
>TRBV28|-|-|TRBJ2-1
TGTGCCAGCAGTTTTGAGTGGCGGGTCAATGAGCAGTTCTTC
CASSFEWRVNEQFF
>TRBV19|-|once|TRBJ2-1
TGTGCCAGTAGTATAGGGTCCGAGTCGGGGAGGCGGTTCTTC
CASSIGSESGRRFF
>TRBV19|TRBD2|-|TRBJ2-7
TGTGCCAGTAGTATCGGACTAGCGGGGGCTGGCTACGAGCAGTACTTC
CASSIGLAGAGYEQYF
>TRBV5-6|-|-|TRBJ2-1
TGTGCCAGCAGCTTGGGACTCGCCTCCTCCTACAATGAGCAGTTCTTC
CASSLGLASSYNEQFF
>TRBV12-5|-|-|TRBJ1-6
TGTGCTAGTGGTTTGGGCAGAAACTCACCCCTCCACTTT
CASGLGRNSPLHF
>TRBV3-1/TRBV3-2|TRBD1|-|TRBJ1-4
TGTGCCAGCAGCCAAGAGACAGGGCTGAATGAAAAACTGTTTTTT
CASSQETGLNEKLFF
>TRBV2|TRBD1|-|TRBJ1-6
TGTGCCAGCAGTCTGGGACAGGGCACTTCACCCCTCCACTTT
CASSLGQGTSPLHF
>TRBV7-8|TRBD1|few|TRBJ1-6
TGTGCCAGCAGCTTAGCAGGACAGGGTAATTCACCCCTCCACTTT
CASSLAGQGNSPLHF
>TRBV10-3|-|-|TRBJ1-1
TGTGCCATCAGTGAGAATCCGTGGAGTGAAGCTTTCTTT
CAISENPWSEAFF
>TRBV12-3/TRBV12-4|-|-|TRBJ1-2
TGTGCCAGCAGTTATTCTTGGGGGCATGGCTACACCTTC
CASSYSWGHGYTF
>TRBV30|TRBD1|-|TRBJ1-2
TGTGCCATTGACAGGGGTCCAAACTATGGCTACACCTTC
CAIDRGPNYGYTF
>TRBV5-1|TRBD1|-|TRBJ1-6
TGCGCCAGCAGCTTGGGATGGACAGGAGAGAATTCACCCCTCCACTTT
CASSLGWTGENSPLHF
>TRBV4-1|TRBD1|-|TRBJ1-1
TGCGCCAGCAGCTGGACAGGGCCCCGAAACACTGAAGCTTTCTTT
CASSWTGPRNTEAFF
>TRBV28|-|once|TRBJ2-7
TGTGCCAGCAGTTCGATAGGACGCCAGGGGAACTTC
CASSSIGRQGNF
>TRBV7-9|TRBD1|-|TRBJ2-7
TGTGCCAGCAGCTCAGAGGGACAGTCCTACGAGCAGTACTTC
CASSSEGQSYEQYF
>TRBV5-6|-|-|TRBJ2-2
TGTGCCAGCAGCATGATGACAGTGAACACCGGGGAGCTGTTTTTT
CASSMMTVNTGELFF
>TRBV18|TRBD2|-|TRBJ2-1
TGTGCCAGCTCACTTGGGACTAGCGGGAGTGGCACCTACAATGAGCAGTTCTTC
CASSLGTSGSGTYNEQFF
>TRBV24-1|TRBD2|-|TRBJ2-1
TGTGCCACCAGTGATTTGGGGCGGGAGCCCTACAATGAGCAGTTCTTC
CATSDLGREPYNEQFF
>TRBV5-1|-|-|TRBJ2-1
TGCGCCAGCAGCTTGGTATCCTACGGCAATGAGCAGTTCTTC
CASSLVSYGNEQFF
>TRBV2|TRBD1|-|TRBJ2-5
TGTGCCAGCATGGTTAACAGGGGCGGTCAAGAGACCCAGTACTTC
CASMVNRGGQETQYF
>TRBV19|TRBD2|-|TRBJ2-5
TGTGCCAGTAGCGTTCGGGTAGCGGGAAGTGAGACCCAGTACTTC
CASSVRVAGSETQYF
>TRBV7-2|-|few|TRBJ2-3
TGTGCCAGCAGCCCCTTCGCGGGAAGACGAGGAGATACGCAGTATTTT
CASSPFAGRRGDTQYF
>TRBV29-1|-|-|TRBJ1-2
TGCAGCGTTGGCGCAGGGCCGAACTATGGCTACACCTTC
CSVGAGPNYGYTF
>TRBV4-1|TRBD2|-|TRBJ2-1
TGCGCCAGCAGCCAAGATCTAGCGGGAGCTTACAATGAGCAGTTCTTC
CASSQDLAGAYNEQFF
>TRBV2|-|-|TRBJ2-5
TGTGCCAGCAGTGAGTGGGGGGTGCAAGAGACCCAGTACTTC
CASSEWGVQETQYF
>TRBV28|TRBD1|-|TRBJ2-1
TGTGCCAGCAGTTTATACCCACAGGGGGAGTACAATGAGCAGTTCTTC
CASSLYPQGEYNEQFF
>TRBV29-1|-|-|TRBJ2-3
TGCAGCGTTGAGGGCGGGATGAGGGATACGCAGTATTTT
CSVEGGMRDTQYF
>TRBV3-1/TRBV3-2|-|-|TRBJ1-6
TGTGCCAGCAGCCCCACGGGCTCCTATAATTCACCCCTCCACTTT
CASSPTGSYNSPLHF
>TRBV2|-|-|TRBJ2-7
TGTGCCAGCAGTAGCCGGGACAGCGTATTCGGGGGCGAGCAGTACTTC
CASSSRDSVFGGEQYF
>TRBV30|TRBD2|-|TRBJ2-3
TGTGCCTGGAGTAGCGGGAGCCCTAGCACAGATACGCAGTATTTT
CAWSSGSPSTDTQYF
>TRBV24-1|TRBD2|-|TRBJ2-1
TGTGCCACCAGTGGGGGAGGGCCCTCCTACAATGAGCAGTTCTTC
CATSGGGPSYNEQFF
>TRBV5-4|-|-|TRBJ1-2
TGTGCCAGCAGCTTAGGGGCGGGGGGCTACACCTTC
CASSLGAGGYTF
>TRBV12-3/TRBV12-4|-|-|TRBJ1-2
TGTGCCAGCAGTTTTGTGGGGGGTCGAGAGGGCTTCTTC
CASSFVGGREGFF
>TRBV4-2|-|-|TRBJ2-1
TGTGCCAGCAGCCAAGGCCAGGCTAACAATGAGCAGTTCTTC
CASSQGQANNEQFF
>TRBV27|-|-|TRBJ2-7
TGTGCCACCCACGACCTTGGAAGCCGGGACACGGAAGCTTACGAGCAGTACTTC
CATHDLGSRDTEAYEQYF
>TRBV28|TRBD1|-|TRBJ1-6
TGTGCCAGCAGGACAGGGGCCTCGAGCTCCTATAATTCACCCCTCCACTTT
CASRTGASSSYNSPLHF
>TRBV7-2|TRBD2|-|TRBJ2-1
TGTGCCAGCAGCGACGGACTAGCCGGGAATGAGCAGTTCTTC
CASSDGLAGNEQFF
>TRBV30|-|-|TRBJ2-7
TGTGCCTGGACATCTCGGGATCGACGGACGGGCGAGCAGTACTTC
CAWTSRDRRTGEQYF
>TRBV4-3|TRBD2|-|TRBJ2-3
TGCGCCAGCAGCCCGAATGTATACCTAGCGGGAGGCGCAGATACGCAGTATTTT
CASSPNVYLAGGADTQYF
>TRBV27|-|-|TRBJ2-7
TGTGCCAGCAGTCTACTAGCTACCTCCTACGAGCAGTACTTC
CASSLLATSYEQYF
>TRBV11-3|-|-|TRBJ2-1
TGTGCCAGCAGCTTATGGGGAGACAATGAGCAGTTCTTC
CASSLWGDNEQFF
>TRBV9|TRBD2|-|TRBJ2-3
TGTGCCAGCAGCGCCGGGACTAGCGGGTGGAAAGATACGCAGTATTTT
CASSAGTSGWKDTQYF
>TRBV3-1/TRBV3-2|-|-|TRBJ2-1
TGTGCCAGCAGCCAGCGGAGCTCCTACAATGAGCAGTTCTTC
CASSQRSSYNEQFF
>TRBV3-1/TRBV3-2|TRBD1|-|TRBJ2-5
TGTGCCAGCAGCCGGAAGGGACAGGGGGTGACCCAGTACTTC
CASSRKGQGVTQYF
>TRBV4-3|TRBD2|-|TRBJ2-3
TGCGCCAGCAGCCAACAAGGACTAGCGGGGGGGCCAGATACGCAGTATTTT
CASSQQGLAGGPDTQYF
>TRBV19|TRBD1|-|TRBJ1-2
TGTGCCAGTACTTCACAGGGGGCGCGGATCGGTGGCTACACCTTC
CASTSQGARIGGYTF
>TRBV12-3/TRBV12-4|-|-|TRBJ2-3
TGTGCCAGCAGTTCCGCAGATACGCAGTATTTT
CASSSADTQYF
>TRBV24-1|TRBD2|-|TRBJ2-7
TGTGCCACCAGTGAAGGGACTAGCGGGAGAGACGAGCAGTACTTC
CATSEGTSGRDEQYF
>TRBV5-8|-|-|TRBJ2-2
TGTGCCAGCAGCTTGGAGTGGCTAGCGAGGAACACCGGGGAGCTGTTTTTT
CASSLEWLARNTGELFF